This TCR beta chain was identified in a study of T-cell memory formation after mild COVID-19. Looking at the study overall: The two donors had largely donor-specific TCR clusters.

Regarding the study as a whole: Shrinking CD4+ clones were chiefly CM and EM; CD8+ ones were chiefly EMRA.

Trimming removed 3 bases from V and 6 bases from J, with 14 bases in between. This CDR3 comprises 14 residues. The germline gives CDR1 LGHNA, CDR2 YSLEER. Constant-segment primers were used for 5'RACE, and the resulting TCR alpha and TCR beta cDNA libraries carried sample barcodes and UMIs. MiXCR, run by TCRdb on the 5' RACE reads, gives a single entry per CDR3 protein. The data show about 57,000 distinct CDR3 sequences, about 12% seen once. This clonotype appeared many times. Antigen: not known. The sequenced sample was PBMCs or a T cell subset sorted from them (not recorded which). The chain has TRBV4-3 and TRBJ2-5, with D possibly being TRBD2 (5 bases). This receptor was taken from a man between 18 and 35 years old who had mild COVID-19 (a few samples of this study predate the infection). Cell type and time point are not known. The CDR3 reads CASSHAGLGKTQYF. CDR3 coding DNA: TGCGCCAGCAGCCATGCCGGGCTCGGGAAGACCCAGTACTTC.